The present T cell receptor beta chain was sequenced within a study of PD-1 blockade in mismatch repair-deficient tumors (dated by TCRdb to the late 2010s). Regarding the study in general: The trial enrolled about 90 consecutive patients with 12 mismatch repair-deficient cancer types between September 2013 and September 2016, all previously treated and progressing. Deep sequencing of TCR CDR3 regions was used to track tumor-associated T cell clones in peripheral blood of patients responding to PD-1 blockade. Study-wide conclusions, independent of this receptor: Tumor-resident clones, often undetectable in blood before treatment, expanded rapidly after pembrolizumab and then contracted, generally before radiologic responses.

Libraries were constructed by the immunoSEQ multiplex PCR assay. TCRdb obtained this table from immuneACCESS and retained in-frame rearrangements with V and J assigned. These tables miss some clones; where compared with another copy, unresolved V genes account for less than half of the shortfall, and the remainder is unexplained. This sample gives under 85,000 clones in total; about 72% of them show up just once. Nearly 5.5% of the sample rests with the top ten. For every enrolled patient, mismatch repair deficiency was confirmed by either polymerase chain reaction or immunohistochemistry. Three patients who responded to pembrolizumab therapy underwent TCR sequencing. The phase II trial prospectively tested pembrolizumab PD-1 blockade in advanced mismatch repair-deficient cancers regardless of tissue of origin. Peripheral blood T cell samples were serially collected before and at multiple times after PD-1 blockade was started. Blood sampling times were expressed in weeks after the first pembrolizumab dose.

As to this clone: The clone's antigen remains unknown. The sample holds no much larger clone one base away, and base qualities are not on file.

V ends up 5 bases short and J 4 bases short, with an unmatched junction base count of 13. Inclusive of the bounding cysteine and phenylalanine, the CDR3 is 17 residues long. Only the CDR3 part of the read is kept: 51 bases, read in frame from the first base. Reading the germline V gene gives CDR1 MDHEN and CDR2 SYDVKM. The rearrangement combines TRBV28 with TRBJ2-3, and TRBD2 aligns with 9 junction nucleotides. This sample comprised peripheral blood, obtained 2 weeks after starting pembrolizumab. This TCR derives from an adult with mismatch repair-deficient cancer. Here is the DNA: TGTGCCAGCAGTCCTCAGCCGGGCGGGAGGGGCGCAGATACGCAGTATTTT. The resulting protein is CASSPQPGGRGADTQYF.